The 14 T cell receptor beta chains presented below share a single source sample, sequenced in a study of CD8 T cells in Susac syndrome. cDNA came from approximately 0.5 to 1 ug RNA primed by random hexamers. One entry per CDR3 protein, called by TCRdb with MiXCR from the immunoSEQ multiplex PCR reads. The sample holds roughly 200,000 distinct CDR3 sequences, 95% seen once. The sequenced sample was CD4+ T cells from PBMCs. Source of these receptors: a human donor with multiple sclerosis.

This chain connects TRBV19 to TRBJ2-1; 7 nucleotides align to TRBD1. Looked up from germline, CDR1 is LNHDA and CDR2 is SQIVND (reference sequence). The CDR3 extends over 12 amino acids. V lost 1 base, J lost 11 bases, and 2 bases stayed unmatched. As DNA, the CDR3 is TGTGCCAGTAGTATAGGGGACAGCCAGCAGTTCTTC. Residues: CASSIGDSQQFF. Looking up the rest from reference TRBV19 and TRBJ2-1 gives the full variable domain: DGGITQSPKYLFRKEGQNVTLSCEQNLNHDAMYWYRQDPGQGLRLIYYSQIVNDFQKGDIAEGYSVSREKKESFPLTVTSAQKNPTAFYLCASSIGDSQQFFGPGTRLTVL.

CDR3 coding DNA: TGCAGCTGGGTGGGAAGGCAGACTAACTATGGCTACACCTTC. This codes for CSWVGRQTNYGYTF. The chain links TRBV20-1 to TRBJ1-2, with no clear D. Germline V gives CDR1 DFQATT, CDR2 SNEGSKA (reference sequence). There are 14 residues in the CDR3.

The rearrangement joins TRBV29-1 to TRBJ2-1; D may match TRBD1 or TRBD2 (5 bases each). CDR1 is SQVTM, CDR2 ANQGSEA, per germline. Trimming took off 7 bases at V and 11 bases at J, with 18 bases between the two ends. The CDR3 has 12 residues. Here the CDR3 DNA reads TGCAGCGGTGGGGGTAGCGAAGGGCAGCAGTTCTTC. Its translation: CSGGGSEGQQFF.

This chain links TRBV29-1 with TRBJ1-3; no clear D gene. The V and J ends lost 1 base and 0 bases respectively, with 4 bases between them. The CDR3 contains 13 residues. CDR1 and CDR2 from the germline V gene are SQVTM and ANQGSEA. CDR3 region: CSVEVGSGNTIYF. Written as DNA, the CDR3 is TGCAGCGTTGAAGTGGGCTCTGGAAACACCATATATTTT.

The chain links TRBV20-1 to TRBJ2-1; 8 positions agree with TRBD2. CDR3 size: 14 residues. Germline V gene sequence: CDR1 DFQATT, CDR2 SNEGSKA (reference sequence). V shed 5 bases and J 9 bases; nucleotides not matched to a gene: 12. The CDR3 coding sequence is TGCAGTGCTGCCCCGGGGGGGCTAGCAGGTGAGCAGTTCTTC. As protein: CSAAPGGLAGEQFF.

This chain uses TRBV15 with TRBJ2-1; D uncertain. CDR3 length: 16 residues. CDR1 and CDR2 from the germline V gene are LNHNV and YYDKDF (reference sequence). The V end was cut by 4 bases, the J end by 3 bases, with 16 bases between. The CDR3 protein is CATSNPRQRLYNEQFF. The CDR3 coding sequence is TGTGCCACCAGCAATCCCCGGCAGCGTCTCTACAATGAGCAGTTCTTC.

The gene calls are TRBV4-1 and TRBJ2-7; 7 bases are shared with TRBD1. V gave up 4 bases and J gave up 2 bases; unmatched junction bases: 8. The CDR3 runs to 15 residues. Germline CDR1 reads MGHRA; CDR2 reads YSYEKL. The CDR3 reads CASSPNPGTAYEQYF. CDR3 DNA: TGCGCCAGCAGCCCGAATCCCGGGACAGCCTACGAGCAGTACTTC.

The gene calls are TRBV9 and TRBJ1-4; tentative D call: TRBD1 (6 bases). CDR1 is SGDLS and CDR2 is YYNGEE in the germline V gene. There are 16 residues in the CDR3. V lost 4 bases and J lost 8, with 21 bases in between. The CDR3 coding sequence is TGTGCCAGCAGCCCCCAAATACAGGGTAAAGGAGAAAAACTGTTTTTT. Translation: CASSPQIQGKGEKLFF.

The chain couples TRBV9 to TRBJ2-3; either TRBD1 or TRBD2 may fit D (6 bases each). Trimming shortened V by 3 bases and J by 5 bases, and 16 bases separated the two germline ends. The length of the CDR3 is 15 residues. The germline V gene has CDR1 SGDLS and CDR2 YYNGEE. CDR3 sequence (DNA): TGTGCCAGCAGCGGAGGGGGACTTCTTGAAGATACGCAGTATTTT. Its protein is CASSGGGLLEDTQYF.

This sequence joins TRBV2 and TRBJ1-1; unclear D gene. V dropped 0 bases and J dropped 2 bases, with 7 bases sitting between them. The CDR3 totals 14 residues. The germline gives CDR1 SNHLY, CDR2 FYNNEI. The CDR3 is CASSEAGANTEAFF. For the CDR3, the DNA is TGTGCCAGCAGTGAAGCGGGTGCAAACACTGAAGCTTTCTTT.

DNA for the CDR3: TGTGCCAGCAGCTTAGGGGTAGAGGAGACCCAGTACTTC. Translated: CASSLGVEETQYF. The V and J genes are TRBV7-2 and TRBJ2-5; unclear D gene. Germline CDR1 is SGHTA and CDR2 is FQGNSA. V was pared by 1 base and J by 5 bases, with 8 bases between. The CDR3 is 13 residues long.

The chain employs TRBV29-1 and TRBJ2-7; D could derive from TRBD1 or TRBD2 (5 bases each). V lost 7 bases and J 3 bases, leaving 10 bases between the germline ends. The CDR3 sequence is 11 residues long. The germline V gene encodes CDR1 SQVTM and CDR2 ANQGSEA. CDR3 amino acids: CSAGTDYEQYV. The CDR3 bases are TGCAGCGCTGGGACGGACTACGAGCAGTACGTC.

This chain links TRBV6-5 with TRBJ1-5, with D perhaps matching TRBD1 (6 bases). Looked up from germline, CDR1 is MNHEY and CDR2 is SVGAGI. Trimming removed 7 bases from V and 6 bases from J, with 13 bases in between. The CDR3 runs to 13 residues. The CDR3 region is CASTGGAGQPQHF. CDR3 DNA: TGTGCCAGCACCGGGGGCGCCGGTCAGCCCCAGCATTTT.

This rearrangement joins TRBV19 to TRBJ2-7; the match to TRBD1 covers 8 bases. Per germline, CDR1 LNHDA and CDR2 SQIVND (reference sequence). The J segment lost 2 bases and the V segment lost 6 bases, leaving 6 bases of the junction unmatched. This CDR3 is 14 amino acids long. The CDR3 protein is CASSIGQGTYEQYF. CDR3 sequence (DNA): TGTGCCAGTAGCATCGGACAGGGAACCTACGAGCAGTACTTC.